This T cell receptor (beta chain) appears in the sequencing data of a study of blood T cell repertoires in COVID-19. The overall study: Sample material is recorded as cDNA or gDNA derived from T cells, B-cell-depleted T cells, or PBMCs.

V was clipped by 8 bases and J by 0 bases, with 8 bases between them. The CDR3 loop spans 13 amino acids. Germline V gene sequence: CDR1 LNHNV, CDR2 YYDKDF (reference sequence). The table came from immunoSEQ multiplex PCR; TCRdb's copy has only in-frame clones and leaves some out. Seen here are fewer than 250,000 clones, 87% observed once, and the top ten hold approximately 10%. All enrollees were roughly 18 to 95 years old and from fewer than 25 US areas. Cohort assignment relied on participant-reported clinical history. For recovered donors of Cohort 3, there were two negative PCRs, clearance, or symptom resolution. This clone has only one observation.

The source is a man under 40 who had recovered from COVID-19. The chain is built from TRBV15 and TRBJ1-3, with D hard to call. The specimen sequenced was PBMCs or T cells enriched from blood (not recorded which). As DNA, the CDR3 is TGTGCCACCGGCGGGAGCTCTGGAAACACCATATATTTT. It is translated as CATGGSSGNTIYF. The full variable domain, its missing parts supplied by reference TRBV15 and TRBJ1-3, is DAMVIQNPRYQVTQFGKPVTLSCSQTLNHNVMYWYQQKSSQAPKLLFHYYDKDFNNEADTPDNFQSRRPNTSFCFLDIRSPGLGDTAMYLCATGGSSGNTIYFGEGSWLTVV.